The source of this T cell receptor (beta chain) is a study of blood T cell repertoires in COVID-19. Germline values: CDR1 SGDLS, CDR2 YYNGEE. V was pared by 3 bases and J by 4 bases, with 6 bases of the junction left unmatched. The CDR3 covers 16 residues. Participant age was roughly 18 to 90 years, and participants resided in fewer than 30 US areas. Original data processing: Reference gene primer amplification gave nucleated cell count estimates. Measured with immunoSEQ multiplex PCR; TCRdb has only the in-frame clones, and not every one. That table is the source of V, J and clone size, and D and trimming were worked out from the DNA. Among about 480,000 clones listed, around 89% were seen once.

V usage is TRBV9 and J usage is TRBJ2-7; 14 positions agree with TRBD2. The sequence derives from a middle-aged woman who had recovered from COVID-19. Sequencing was done on a sample of PBMCs or T cells enriched from blood (not recorded which). The CDR3 DNA is TGTGCCAGCAGCGGGACTAGCGGGAGGCACCAGTACGAGCAGTACTTC. It is translated as CASSGTSGRHQYEQYF.